Each of the 24 T cell receptor beta chains below was sequenced from the same sample in a study of type 1 and type 2 diabetes patients. Amplification started from genomic DNA. A primer set of 30 forward and 13 reverse primers amplified the CDR3. TCRdb used MiXCR to reprocess the multiplex PCR reads, holding one entry per CDR3 protein. The repertoire includes under 300,000 distinct CDR3 sequences, 45% to 60% of them detected once, and roughly 13% sits in the top ten. The sample comprised peripheral blood mononuclear cells (PBMCs). The source of these receptors is a man aged 18 to 29 with type 2 diabetes.

This clonotype was detected only a few times. This chain connects TRBV4-2 to TRBJ1-2; D perhaps matches TRBD1 (6 bases). The V gene's germline CDR1 is LGHNA and CDR2 YNFKEQ. V lost 3 bases and J 1 base, leaving 9 bases between the germline ends. The CDR3 runs 14 residues. The CDR3 loop reads CASSHPDSNYGYTF. CDR3 sequence (DNA): TGTGCCAGCAGCCATCCGGACAGTAACTATGGCTACACCTTC.

This clonotype came up a few times. The gene calls are TRBV7-2 and TRBJ2-7, with a tentative D call TRBD2 (5 bases). From germline, CDR1 is SGHTA and CDR2 FQGNSA. With 4 bases removed from V and 2 bases from J, the gap between germline ends came to 12 bases. The CDR3 totals 14 residues. Here the CDR3 reads CASSYGLGTYEQYF. The CDR3 DNA sequence: TGTGCCAGCAGCTATGGACTGGGAACCTACGAGCAGTACTTC.

The chain has TRBV19 and TRBJ2-7, with 10 bases that match TRBD2. After removal of 6 bases from V and 0 bases from J, the junction contained 5 bases not matched to a gene. Looked up from germline, CDR1 is LNHDA and CDR2 is SQIVND (reference sequence). The CDR3 is made up of 15 amino acids. The CDR3 nucleotides are TGTGCCAGTAGGAGTAGCGGGGGGACCTCCTACGAGCAGTACTTC. Protein: CASRSSGGTSYEQYF.

The gene calls are TRBV30 and TRBJ2-5; D possibly matches TRBD1 or TRBD2 (5 bases each). CDR1 is GTSNPN, CDR2 SVGIG, per germline (reference sequence). With 3 bases removed from V and 7 bases from J, the gap between germline ends came to 24 bases. This CDR3 is built from 16 residues. The CDR3 DNA is TGTGCCTGGAGGGCCAAAGGGACCGCAGGCGGAGGGACCCAGTACTTC. Translation: CAWRAKGTAGGGTQYF.

Only a few counts were recorded for this clonotype. The chain uses TRBV28 and TRBJ2-5; no firm D call. V lost 2 bases and J lost 2, with 24 bases in between. CDR3 length: 19 amino acids. CDR1 and CDR2 (germline): MDHEN, SYDVKM. The CDR3 sequence is CASSLGVMVHGTLQETQYF. CDR3 nucleotides: TGTGCCAGCAGTTTAGGAGTAATGGTCCACGGCACCTTACAAGAGACCCAGTACTTC.

Notes on this clonotype: One junction end does not reproduce the germline sequence, and a read error may be involved. The rearrangement joins TRBV2 to TRBJ1-1, with D uncertain. CDR1 and CDR2 (germline): SNHLY, FYNNEI. The length of the CDR3 is 15 residues. The CDR3 reads CAGSEIGIENTEAFF. DNA for the CDR3: TGTGCCGGCAGTGAAATTGGAATAGAGAACACTGAAGCTTTCTTT.

With regard to this clonotype: This likely comes from a read error, as the CDR3 has no conserved phenylalanine or tryptophan at its end. The genes are TRBV28 and TRBJ1-1; D may be TRBD1 (5 bases). Germline-derived CDR1 and CDR2 are MDHEN and SYDVKM. This CDR3 region has 13 residues. V was trimmed by 5 bases and J by 4 bases, leaving 11 bases between them. The CDR3: CASSGGDVTEAFS. CDR3 bases: TGTGCCAGCAGTGGAGGGGATGTCACTGAAGCTTTCTCT.

The J gene is TRBJ1-6, the V gene TRBV28; D ambiguous. Germline-derived CDR1 and CDR2 are MDHEN and SYDVKM. The V gene lost 8 bases and the J gene lost 7 bases, with 6 bases spanning the gap. CDR3 length: 11 amino acids. In DNA, the CDR3 is TGTGCCAGCGGGGAAAATTCACCCCTCCACTTT. This encodes CASGENSPLHF.

In this sample, this clonotype turned up a few times. V usage is TRBV5-1 and J usage is TRBJ2-3; D not certain. Germline lookup yields CDR1 SGHRS and CDR2 YFSETQ. This CDR3 has 12 residues. V lost 0 bases and J 5 bases, leaving 4 bases between the germline ends. Written as DNA, the CDR3 is TGCGCCAGCAGCTTGGTTGGAGATACGCAGTATTTT. Translating gives CASSLVGDTQYF.

Ten or more counts support this clonotype. This sequence joins TRBV9 and TRBJ1-1; a weak D match, TRBD1 (5 bases). Germline V lookup: CDR1 SGDLS, CDR2 YYNGEE. V lost 4 bases and J 1 base, leaving 5 bases between the germline ends. This CDR3 spans 12 amino acids. The CDR3 nucleotides read TGTGCCAGCAGCCAGGGGAACACTGAAGCTTTCTTT. Residues: CASSQGNTEAFF.

This clonotype was detected a few times. V is TRBV19 and J is TRBJ1-1; D call uncertain. Trimming removed 7 bases at V and 0 bases at J, with 9 bases between. The CDR3 extends over 13 amino acids. The germline gives CDR1 LNHDA, CDR2 SQIVND (reference sequence). The chain's CDR3 is CASMEGVNTEAFF. For the CDR3, the DNA is TGTGCCAGTATGGAGGGCGTGAACACTGAAGCTTTCTTT.

CDR3 DNA: TGTGCCAGCAGCCACACGGGAAGCAATGAGCAGTTCTTC. Protein: CASSHTGSNEQFF. The chain recombines TRBV16 with TRBJ2-1, with D perhaps TRBD2 (5 bases). The germline V gene encodes CDR1 KGHSY and CDR2 FQNENV. This CDR3 has 13 residues. V lost 3 bases, J lost 6 bases, and 9 bases lay in between. The full variable domain, its missing parts supplied by reference TRBV16 and TRBJ2-1, is GEEVAQTPKHLVRGEGQKAKLYCAPIKGHSYVFWYQQVLKNEFKFLISFQNENVFDETGMPKERFSAKCLPNSPCSLEIQATKLEDSAVYFCASSHTGSNEQFFGPGTRLTVL.

As to this clonotype: Its ends do not fully match the called genes, so a read error is possible. The chain is built from TRBV29-1 and TRBJ2-1; 7 bases are shared with TRBD2. The CDR3 length is 13 residues. Looked up from germline, CDR1 is SQVTM and CDR2 is ANQGSEA. CDR3 nucleotides: TGCAGCGTCGCCGGGGGGAAAGGAAATGAGCAGTCCTTC. Translating it yields CSVAGGKGNEQSF.

V is TRBV11-2 and J is TRBJ2-5, with 7 bases fitting TRBD1. CDR3 length equals 13 residues. V lost 0 bases, J lost 6 bases, and 1 base stayed unmatched. Germline V gene sequence: CDR1 SGHAT, CDR2 FQNNGV. CDR3 loop: CASSLEQGKTQYF. DNA for the CDR3: TGTGCCAGCAGCTTAGAACAGGGGAAGACCCAGTACTTC.

The rearrangement links TRBV29-1 to TRBJ2-2; 9 positions agree with TRBD1. Germline CDR1 and CDR2: SQVTM and ANQGSEA. V was pared by 6 bases and J by 8 bases, with 10 bases of the junction left unmatched. The CDR3 is 14 residues long. Written as DNA, the CDR3 is TGCAGCGTCGCCGGGACAGGGTGGTCGGGGGAGCTGTTTTTT. Its protein product is CSVAGTGWSGELFF.

The V gene is TRBV20-1, the J gene TRBJ1-1; no definite D call. Germline V gene sequence: CDR1 DFQATT, CDR2 SNEGSKA (reference sequence). This CDR3 region has 13 residues. Trimming took off 4 bases at V and 1 base at J, with 10 bases between the two ends. CDR3 region: CSAMGEKNTEAFF. CDR3 in DNA: TGCAGTGCTATGGGCGAAAAGAACACTGAAGCTTTCTTT.

There are a few counts of this clonotype. This rearrangement joins TRBV6-5 to TRBJ2-1, with 7 bases fitting TRBD1. This CDR3 has 14 residues. After removal of 6 bases from V and 4 bases from J, the junction contained 6 bases not matched to a gene. CDR1 and CDR2 from the germline V gene are MNHEY and SVGAGI. The CDR3 is CASRKGQTYNEQFF. Here the CDR3 DNA reads TGTGCCAGCAGGAAGGGACAGACGTACAATGAGCAGTTCTTC.

The rearrangement joins TRBV28 to TRBJ2-6; TRBD1 matches 7 bases. The J call may be faulty, since TRBJ2-5 better matches the DNA end. The CDR3 loop spans 15 amino acids. Looked up from germline, CDR1 is MDHEN and CDR2 is SYDVKM. The CDR3 nucleotides are TGTGCCAGCAGTTCGGGACAGACCAGTTGGGAGACCCAGTACTTC. Translation: CASSSGQTSWETQYF.

In its sample, this clonotype was seen many times. This chain links TRBV15 with TRBJ2-2; D gene ambiguous. From germline, CDR1 is LNHNV and CDR2 YYDKDF (reference sequence). Trimming shortened V by 3 bases and J by 2 bases, and 13 bases separated the two germline ends. This CDR3 has 16 residues. The DNA for the CDR3 is TGTGCCACCAGCAGGGTCCGGACGGCAAACACCGGGGAGCTGTTTTTT. The encoded protein is CATSRVRTANTGELFF.

Note on this clonotype: Given the absence of the conserved phenylalanine or tryptophan at the CDR3 end, a read error is likely. The chain employs TRBV19 and TRBJ1-1; D unclear. The CDR3 consists of 13 residues. Looked up from germline, CDR1 is LNHDA and CDR2 is SQIVND (reference sequence). V was shortened by 3 bases and J by 7 bases, with 12 bases between the two germline ends. The CDR3 reads CASSIGGRIEAFL. The DNA for the CDR3 is TGTGCCAGTAGTATCGGCGGACGGATTGAAGCTTTCCTT.

The sample holds a few counts of this clonotype. This rearrangement joins TRBV30 to TRBJ1-3; D call uncertain. The CDR3 is 15 residues long. The V end was cut by 6 bases, the J end by 5 bases, with 20 bases between. Germline assignment: CDR1 GTSNPN and CDR2 SVGIG (reference sequence). CDR3 amino acids: CACSTTGDIRNTIYF. For the CDR3, the DNA is TGTGCCTGCTCTACGACGGGCGACATTAGAAACACCATATATTTT.

The chain's CDR3 is CASSSLLPERGAVPQETQYF. CDR3 nucleotide sequence: TGTGCCAGCAGCTCCCTCCTCCCTGAACGGGGCGCCGTTCCACAAGAGACCCAGTACTTC. V gene TRBV7-6 combines with J gene TRBJ2-5; D tentatively fits TRBD1 or TRBD2 (5 bases each). The length of the CDR3 is 20 residues. The V end lost 4 bases, the J end lost 2 bases, and 29 bases lay between the germline ends. Germline lookup yields CDR1 SGHVS and CDR2 FNYEAQ.

This clonotype occurred a few times. The V call is TRBV5-1, the J call TRBJ2-6; 8 bases map to TRBD1. V gave up 4 bases and J gave up 0 bases; unmatched junction bases: 9. CDR3 length: 18 amino acids. Germline CDR1 SGHRS, CDR2 YFSETQ. CDR3 sequence: CASSPNSQGVSGANVLTF. DNA of the CDR3: TGCGCCAGCAGCCCGAACTCACAGGGGGTCTCTGGGGCCAACGTCCTGACTTTC.

The chain couples TRBV13 to TRBJ2-3, with 11 positions matching TRBD1. V shed 5 bases and J 6 bases; nucleotides not matched to a gene: 7. The CDR3 covers 15 residues. Germline V gene sequence: CDR1 PRHDT, CDR2 FYEKMQ (reference sequence). The CDR3 DNA reads TGTGCCAGCAGCCCAAGGGACAGGGGGGCGGATACGCAGTATTTT. As protein: CASSPRDRGADTQYF.